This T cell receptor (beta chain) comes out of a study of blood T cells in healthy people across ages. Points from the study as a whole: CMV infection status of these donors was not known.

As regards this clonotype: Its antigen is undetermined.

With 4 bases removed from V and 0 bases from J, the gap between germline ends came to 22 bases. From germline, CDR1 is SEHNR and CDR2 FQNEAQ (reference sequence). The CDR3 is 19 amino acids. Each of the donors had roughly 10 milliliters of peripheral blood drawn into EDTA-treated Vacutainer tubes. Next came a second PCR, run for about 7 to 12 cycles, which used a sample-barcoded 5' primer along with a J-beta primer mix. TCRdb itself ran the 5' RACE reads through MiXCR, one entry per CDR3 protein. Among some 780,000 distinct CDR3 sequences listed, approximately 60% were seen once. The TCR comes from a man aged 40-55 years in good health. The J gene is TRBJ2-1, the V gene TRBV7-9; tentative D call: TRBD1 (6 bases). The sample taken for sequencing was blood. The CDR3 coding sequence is TGTGCCAGCAGCTCGTCGAGTGGGGGCATAAAGAGCTCCTACAATGAGCAGTTCTTC. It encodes CASSSSSGGIKSSYNEQFF.